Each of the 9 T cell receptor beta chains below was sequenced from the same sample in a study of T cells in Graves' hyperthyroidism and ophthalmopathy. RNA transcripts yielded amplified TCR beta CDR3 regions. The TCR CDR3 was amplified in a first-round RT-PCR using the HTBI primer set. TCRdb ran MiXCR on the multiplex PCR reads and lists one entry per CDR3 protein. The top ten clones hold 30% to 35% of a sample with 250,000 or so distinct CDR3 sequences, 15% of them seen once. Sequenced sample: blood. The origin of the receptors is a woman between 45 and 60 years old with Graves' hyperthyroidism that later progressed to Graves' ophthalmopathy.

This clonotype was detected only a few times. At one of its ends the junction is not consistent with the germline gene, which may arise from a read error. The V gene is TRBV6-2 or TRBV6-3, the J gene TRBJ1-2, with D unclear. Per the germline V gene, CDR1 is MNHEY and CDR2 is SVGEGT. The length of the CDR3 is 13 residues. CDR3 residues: CASSWRQFYDYTF. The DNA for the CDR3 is TGTGCCAGCAGTTGGAGGCAGTTCTATGACTACACCTTC.

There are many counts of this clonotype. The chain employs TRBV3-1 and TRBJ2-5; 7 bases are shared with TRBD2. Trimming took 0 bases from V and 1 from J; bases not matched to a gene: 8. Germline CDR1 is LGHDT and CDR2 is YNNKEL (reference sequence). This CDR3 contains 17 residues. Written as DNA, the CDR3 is TGTGCCAGCAGCCAAGACCCCGCCGGGACTACCCAAGAGACCCAGTACTTC. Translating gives CASSQDPAGTTQETQYF.

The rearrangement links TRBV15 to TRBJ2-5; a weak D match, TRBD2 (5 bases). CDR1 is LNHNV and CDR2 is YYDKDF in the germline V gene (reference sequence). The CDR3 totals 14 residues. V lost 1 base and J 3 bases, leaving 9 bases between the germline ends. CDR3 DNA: TGTGCCACCAGCAGAGGGGGAGCCGAAGAGACCCAGTACTTC. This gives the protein CATSRGGAEETQYF.

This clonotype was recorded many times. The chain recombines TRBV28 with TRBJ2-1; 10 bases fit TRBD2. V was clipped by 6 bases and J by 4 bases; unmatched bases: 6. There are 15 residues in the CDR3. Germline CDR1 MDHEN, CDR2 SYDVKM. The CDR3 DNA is TGTGCCAGCAGCTTGCCTAGCGGGAGTTACAATGAGCAGTTCTTC. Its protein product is CASSLPSGSYNEQFF.

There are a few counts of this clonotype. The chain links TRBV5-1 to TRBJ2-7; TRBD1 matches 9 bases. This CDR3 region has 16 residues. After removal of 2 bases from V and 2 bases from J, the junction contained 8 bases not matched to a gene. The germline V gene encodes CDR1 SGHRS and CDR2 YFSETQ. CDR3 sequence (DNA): TGCGCCAGCAGCTTCTGGATCGACAGGGGGACCTACGAGCAGTACTTC. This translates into CASSFWIDRGTYEQYF. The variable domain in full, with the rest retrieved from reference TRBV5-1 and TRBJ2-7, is KAGVTQTPRYLIKTRGQQVTLSCSPISGHRSVSWYQQTPGQGLQFLFEYFSETQRNKGNFPGRFSGRQFSNSRSEMNVSTLELGDSALYLCASSFWIDRGTYEQYFGPGTRLTVT.

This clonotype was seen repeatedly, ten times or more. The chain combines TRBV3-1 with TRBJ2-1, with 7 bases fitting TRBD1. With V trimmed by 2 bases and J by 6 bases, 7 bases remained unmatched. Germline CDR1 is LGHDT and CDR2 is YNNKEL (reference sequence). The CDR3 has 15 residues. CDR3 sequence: CASSQPGQFSNEQFF. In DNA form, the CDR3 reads TGTGCCAGCAGCCAACCGGGACAGTTCAGCAATGAGCAGTTCTTC.

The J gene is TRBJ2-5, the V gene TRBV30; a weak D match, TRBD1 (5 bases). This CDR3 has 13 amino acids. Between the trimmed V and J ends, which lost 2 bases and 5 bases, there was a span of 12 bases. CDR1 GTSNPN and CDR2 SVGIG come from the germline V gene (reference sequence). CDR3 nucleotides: TGTGCCTGGAGTCCATCAGGGATCGAGACCCAGTACTTC. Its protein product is CAWSPSGIETQYF.

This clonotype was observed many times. CDR3: CASSFRDRVYNEQFF. As DNA, the CDR3 is TGTGCCAGTAGTTTCCGGGACAGGGTCTACAATGAGCAGTTCTTC. V and J are TRBV19 and TRBJ2-1; the match to TRBD1 covers 9 bases. After removal of 5 bases from V and 3 bases from J, the junction contained 5 bases not matched to a gene. The germline gives CDR1 LNHDA, CDR2 SQIVND (reference sequence). The CDR3 runs to 15 residues.

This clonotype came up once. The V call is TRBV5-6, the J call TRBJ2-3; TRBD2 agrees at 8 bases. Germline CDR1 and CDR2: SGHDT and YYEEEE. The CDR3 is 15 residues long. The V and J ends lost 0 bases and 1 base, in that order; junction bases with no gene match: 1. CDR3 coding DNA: TGTGCCAGCAGCTTGGTAGCGGGGCGCACAGATACGCAGTATTTT. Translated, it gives CASSLVAGRTDTQYF. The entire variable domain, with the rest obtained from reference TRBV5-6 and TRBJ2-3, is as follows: DAGVTQSPTHLIKTRGQQVTLRCSPKSGHDTVSWYQQALGQGPQFIFQYYEEEERQRGNFPDRFSGHQFPNYSSELNVNALLLGDSALYLCASSLVAGRTDTQYFGPGTRLTVL.